This T cell receptor beta chain was found in a study of T cells in localized non-small cell lung cancer. Germline CDR1 and CDR2: SGHKS and YYEKEE (reference sequence). This CDR3 region has 14 residues. Trimming removed 4 bases from V and 7 bases from J, with 17 bases in between. Study-wide results and limits: It remains possible that heterogeneity exists, since only one tumor region was sequenced.

Repertoires were generated with immunoSEQ multiplex PCR, while TCRdb's copy carries only in-frame clones and drops some. The table includes about 82,000 clones, around three quarters detected once. As for this clone: Its target is not known.

This receptor was identified in a man aged 35 to 69 with stage II squamous cell lung carcinoma. V and J are TRBV5-5 and TRBJ2-5; maybe TRBD2 (5 bases). The source material was PBMCs, sampled before any cancer treatment. In DNA form, the CDR3 reads TGTGCCAGCAGCCAGGACTGGGCGACCGGGACCCAGTACTTC. Protein: CASSQDWATGTQYF.